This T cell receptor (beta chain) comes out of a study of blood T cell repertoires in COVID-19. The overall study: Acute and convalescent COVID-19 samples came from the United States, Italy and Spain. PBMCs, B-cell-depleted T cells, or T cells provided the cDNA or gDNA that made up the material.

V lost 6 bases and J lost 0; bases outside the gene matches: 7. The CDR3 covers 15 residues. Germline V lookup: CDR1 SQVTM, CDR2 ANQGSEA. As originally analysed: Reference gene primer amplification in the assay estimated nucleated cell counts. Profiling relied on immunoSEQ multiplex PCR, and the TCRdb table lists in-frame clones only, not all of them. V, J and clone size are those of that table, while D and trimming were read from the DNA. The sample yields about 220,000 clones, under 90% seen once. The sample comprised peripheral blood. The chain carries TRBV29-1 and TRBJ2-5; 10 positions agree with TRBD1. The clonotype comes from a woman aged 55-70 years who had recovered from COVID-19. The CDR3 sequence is CSVDKGQGYQETQYF. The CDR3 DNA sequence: TGCAGCGTAGATAAGGGACAGGGGTACCAAGAGACCCAGTACTTC.